These T cell receptor beta chains were read from a single sample in a study of blood T cell repertoires in COVID-19. Measured with immunoSEQ multiplex PCR; TCRdb has only the in-frame clones, and not every one. The sample records tens of thousands of clones, roughly 85% being singletons. Sequences were obtained from peripheral blood. These receptors originate from a woman between 65 and 79 years old in a cohort sampled during active COVID-19. The CDR3 runs from the conserved cysteine through the conserved F or W. Each record gives: clone size, J gene, V gene, D gene, CDR3 DNA, CDR3 protein. The D gene is left open where the match is weak. Some rows have no size entry. The others give once, few or many, or a class for an expanded clone.

abundance: -; j_gene: TRBJ2-7; v_gene: TRBV11-2; d_gene: -; CDR3nt: TGTGCCAGCAGCTTAATTAGCTCCTACGAGCAGTACTTC; CDR3aa: CASSLISSYEQYF
abundance: -; j_gene: TRBJ1-3; v_gene: TRBV2; d_gene: -; CDR3nt: TGTGCCAGCAGAGCAGGGTTCTCTGGAAACACCATATATTTT; CDR3aa: CASRAGFSGNTIYF
abundance: -; j_gene: TRBJ2-1; v_gene: TRBV10-3; d_gene: -; CDR3nt: TGTGCCATCAGTGACCCGGCAGGAGGTTTAGATGAGCAGTTCTTC; CDR3aa: CAISDPAGGLDEQFF
abundance: -; j_gene: TRBJ2-3; v_gene: TRBV6-5; d_gene: TRBD2; CDR3nt: TGTGCCAGCAGTTACCTTCTAGCGGGAGGCCCAGATACGCAGTATTTT; CDR3aa: CASSYLLAGGPDTQYF
abundance: -; j_gene: TRBJ1-2; v_gene: TRBV28; d_gene: -; CDR3nt: TGTGCCAGCAGTCAATGGACAGATAGCTATGGCTACACCTTC; CDR3aa: CASSQWTDSYGYTF
abundance: -; j_gene: TRBJ2-2; v_gene: TRBV4-1; d_gene: TRBD2; CDR3nt: TGCGCCAGCAGCCAGAGCACCGGGACTACCTTCACCGGGGAGCTGTTTTTT; CDR3aa: CASSQSTGTTFTGELFF
abundance: -; j_gene: TRBJ1-1; v_gene: TRBV28; d_gene: -; CDR3nt: TGTGCCAGCAGAACAGAATTACAAGCTTTCTTT; CDR3aa: CASRTELQAFF
abundance: -; j_gene: TRBJ1-6; v_gene: TRBV5-1; d_gene: -; CDR3nt: TGCGCCAGCAGCCGCGACCCGGGGGGATTTAACTATAATTCACCCCTCCACTTT; CDR3aa: CASSRDPGGFNYNSPLHF
abundance: -; j_gene: TRBJ2-2; v_gene: TRBV19; d_gene: TRBD2; CDR3nt: TGTGCCAGTAGCGGGACTAGCGGAAGCACCGGGGAGCTGTTTTTT; CDR3aa: CASSGTSGSTGELFF
abundance: -; j_gene: TRBJ1-1; v_gene: TRBV2; d_gene: -; CDR3nt: TGTGCCAGCCCCGCGGGGTTGAACACTGAAGCTTTCTTT; CDR3aa: CASPAGLNTEAFF
abundance: -; j_gene: TRBJ1-2; v_gene: TRBV27; d_gene: -; CDR3nt: TGTGCCAGCAGTTTTCTCCGGGAGAATTTTTGGGATGGCTACACCTTC; CDR3aa: CASSFLRENFWDGYTF
abundance: -; j_gene: TRBJ2-3; v_gene: TRBV13; d_gene: TRBD1; CDR3nt: TGTGCCAGCAGCTACCCGGGACAGGGCACAGATACGCAGTATTTT; CDR3aa: CASSYPGQGTDTQYF
abundance: -; j_gene: TRBJ2-5; v_gene: TRBV19; d_gene: TRBD2; CDR3nt: TGTGCCAGTAGTACCTCGGGAGCGGGAGGCCAAGAGACCCAGTACTTC; CDR3aa: CASSTSGAGGQETQYF
abundance: once; j_gene: TRBJ2-3; v_gene: TRBV7-3; d_gene: TRBD2; CDR3nt: TGTGCCAGCAGCCTTAGCGGGAGATTCCCCACAGATACGCAGTATTTT; CDR3aa: CASSLSGRFPTDTQYF
abundance: few; j_gene: TRBJ1-6; v_gene: TRBV5-4; d_gene: -; CDR3nt: TGTGCCAGCAGCTTGGAAGGGGTTGGTTCACCCCTCCACTTT; CDR3aa: CASSLEGVGSPLHF
abundance: -; j_gene: TRBJ1-5; v_gene: TRBV28; d_gene: -; CDR3nt: TGTGCCAGCAGTTCACAGGCGGTAGACAATCAGCCCCAGCATTTT; CDR3aa: CASSSQAVDNQPQHF
abundance: once; j_gene: TRBJ2-7; v_gene: TRBV6-6; d_gene: -; CDR3nt: TGTGCCAGCAGTTACGAGGGAGAGTACGAGCAGTACTTC; CDR3aa: CASSYEGEYEQYF
abundance: -; j_gene: TRBJ2-3; v_gene: TRBV18; d_gene: -; CDR3nt: TGTGCCAGCTCACCCAACCTAGCCACAGATACGCAGTATTTT; CDR3aa: CASSPNLATDTQYF
abundance: -; j_gene: TRBJ1-4; v_gene: TRBV6-6; d_gene: TRBD1; CDR3nt: TGTGCCAGCAGGGGACAGGGTGGAGCAACTAATGAAAAACTGTTTTTT; CDR3aa: CASRGQGGATNEKLFF
abundance: -; j_gene: TRBJ2-1; v_gene: TRBV3-1/TRBV3-2; d_gene: TRBD2; CDR3nt: TGTGCCAGCAGCCTAGCGGGAGGGCCGAATGAGCAGTTCTTC; CDR3aa: CASSLAGGPNEQFF
abundance: -; j_gene: TRBJ2-2; v_gene: TRBV10-3; d_gene: -; CDR3nt: TGTGCCATCAAAGGGTCCAAAGCGGTGAACACCGGGGAGCTGTTTTTT; CDR3aa: CAIKGSKAVNTGELFF
abundance: -; j_gene: TRBJ1-2; v_gene: TRBV19; d_gene: -; CDR3nt: TGTGCCAGTAGTCCCCGGGATCTTGGCTACACCTTC; CDR3aa: CASSPRDLGYTF
abundance: once; j_gene: TRBJ2-7; v_gene: TRBV7-2; d_gene: -; CDR3nt: TGTGCCAGCAGCTTTACTAGCCCGGAGGGCGAGCAGTACTTC; CDR3aa: CASSFTSPEGEQYF
abundance: once; j_gene: TRBJ1-1; v_gene: TRBV5-1; d_gene: TRBD1; CDR3nt: TGCGCCAGCAGCTCTGGGCAGGGGGCAGAAGCTTTCTTT; CDR3aa: CASSSGQGAEAFF
abundance: medium-sized; j_gene: TRBJ2-5; v_gene: TRBV12-5; d_gene: TRBD2; CDR3nt: TGTGCTAGTGGTTTGTCAGCACTAGCGGAGACCCAGTACTTC; CDR3aa: CASGLSALAETQYF
abundance: -; j_gene: TRBJ2-5; v_gene: TRBV6-2/TRBV6-3; d_gene: TRBD2; CDR3nt: TGTGCCAGCAGTTACGGGGAGGGCCAGACCCAGTACTTC; CDR3aa: CASSYGEGQTQYF